Listed below are T cell receptor beta chains from one sample, sequenced in a study of blood T cell repertoires in COVID-19. The repertoire was sequenced with immunoSEQ multiplex PCR; TCRdb's copy has only in-frame clones and lacks some. The sample lists 90,000 to 130,000 clones; over 80% were seen once. The sequenced sample was peripheral blood. The receptors shown here come from a woman in her 70s with acute or convalescent COVID-19. Each CDR3 is given with its conserved first and last residue. The D gene is left open where the match is weak. Size is omitted from some rows. Given values are once, few, many or a class for expanded clones.

v_gene	d_gene	abundance	j_gene	CDR3aa	CDR3nt
TRBV7-6	TRBD2	.	TRBJ2-3	CASSIQRGRADTQYF	TGTGCCAGCAGCATACAGCGGGGAAGGGCAGATACGCAGTATTTT
TRBV14	TRBD2	.	TRBJ2-7	CASSPTPGTSGGTSSYEQYF	TGTGCCAGCAGTCCGACTCCAGGGACTAGCGGGGGTACGAGCTCCTACGAGCAGTACTTC
TRBV7-8	TRBD1	.	TRBJ2-7	CASSLGQGRSYEQYF	TGTGCCAGCAGCTTAGGACAGGGGCGCTCCTACGAGCAGTACTTC
TRBV5-1	.	.	TRBJ1-2	CASSLDGGPNYGYTF	TGCGCCAGCAGCTTGGACGGAGGACCTAACTATGGCTACACCTTC
TRBV3-1/TRBV3-2	TRBD2	.	TRBJ2-7	CASSPRPSGAYSYEQYF	TGTGCCAGCAGCCCCCGTCCTAGCGGGGCTTACTCCTACGAGCAGTACTTC
TRBV3-1/TRBV3-2	TRBD1	.	TRBJ2-2	CASSLRQGNTGELFF	TGTGCCAGCAGCCTTAGACAGGGGAACACCGGGGAGCTGTTTTTT
TRBV27	TRBD2	.	TRBJ2-2	CASSRGDTGELFF	TGTGCCAGCAGTCGGGGGGACACCGGGGAGCTGTTTTTT
TRBV7-9	TRBD1	.	TRBJ2-1	CASSSLPGQGKVNEQFF	TGTGCCAGCAGCTCTCTACCTGGACAGGGGAAGGTTAATGAGCAGTTCTTC
TRBV7-2	.	few	TRBJ2-5	CASSLGGSRETQYF	TGTGCCAGCAGCTTAGGGGGCTCGAGGGAGACCCAGTACTTC
TRBV21-1	.	.	TRBJ2-7	CASSKLTGNGEQYF	TGTGCCAGCAGCAAACTGACAGGGAACGGCGAGCAGTACTTC
TRBV2	.	.	TRBJ2-2	CASRSSSNTGELFF	TGTGCCAGCAGGTCGTCTTCGAACACCGGGGAGCTGTTTTTT
TRBV28	.	once	TRBJ2-2	CASTPSGDTGELFF	TGTGCCAGCACCCCCTCGGGAGACACCGGGGAGCTGTTTTTT
TRBV9	TRBD1	.	TRBJ1-2	CASSVGTGVGGYTF	TGTGCCAGCAGCGTAGGTACAGGGGTAGGTGGCTACACCTTC
TRBV21-1	.	.	TRBJ1-5	CASSKRWGDQPQHF	TGTGCCAGCAGCAAACGATGGGGGGATCAGCCCCAGCATTTT
TRBV28	TRBD2	.	TRBJ2-7	CASSFSGTSGRALAYEQYF	TGTGCCAGCAGTTTTAGCGGGACTAGCGGGAGGGCCTTGGCTTACGAGCAGTACTTC
TRBV6-1	.	.	TRBJ1-5	CASSESGGNQPQHF	TGTGCCAGCAGTGAATCCGGGGGCAATCAGCCCCAGCATTTT
TRBV30	.	.	TRBJ2-7	CAITPGRGDYEQYF	TGTGCCATTACCCCCGGCAGGGGAGACTACGAGCAGTACTTC
TRBV15	TRBD1	.	TRBJ2-4	CATSSRTGPNIQYF	TGTGCCACCAGCTCCCGGACAGGCCCAAACATTCAGTACTTC
TRBV2	.	.	TRBJ2-2	CASTRQANTGELFF	TGTGCCAGCACCCGACAGGCGAACACCGGGGAGCTGTTTTTT
TRBV19	.	once	TRBJ2-5	CASSTGTEETQYF	TGTGCCAGTAGTACCGGGACTGAAGAGACCCAGTACTTC
TRBV24-1	.	.	TRBJ1-1	CATRAGLNTEAFF	TGTGCCACCAGGGCAGGGTTGAACACTGAAGCTTTCTTT
TRBV5-1	.	.	TRBJ1-1	CASSYRVSNTEAFF	TGCGCCAGCAGCTACAGGGTTTCGAACACTGAAGCTTTCTTT
TRBV5-6	.	.	TRBJ2-1	CASSLYQDSYNEQFF	TGTGCCAGCAGCTTGTACCAGGATTCCTACAATGAGCAGTTCTTC